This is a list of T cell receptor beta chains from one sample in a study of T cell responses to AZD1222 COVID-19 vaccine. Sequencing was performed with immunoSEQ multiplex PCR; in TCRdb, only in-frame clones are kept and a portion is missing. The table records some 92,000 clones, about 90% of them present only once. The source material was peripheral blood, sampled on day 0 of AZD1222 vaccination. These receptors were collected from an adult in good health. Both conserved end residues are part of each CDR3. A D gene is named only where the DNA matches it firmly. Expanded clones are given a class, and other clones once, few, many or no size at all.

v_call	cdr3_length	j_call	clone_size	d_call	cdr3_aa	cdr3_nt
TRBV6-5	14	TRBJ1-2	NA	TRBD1	CASSNGQGNYGYTF	TGTGCCAGCAGTAACGGACAGGGAAACTATGGCTACACCTTC
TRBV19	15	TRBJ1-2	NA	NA	CASSSAANLWQGYTF	TGTGCCAGTAGTTCGGCAGCTAATTTGTGGCAGGGCTACACCTTC
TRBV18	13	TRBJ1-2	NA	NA	CASSPPANYGYTF	TGTGCCAGCTCACCACCGGCCAACTATGGCTACACCTTC
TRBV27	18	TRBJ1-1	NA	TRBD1	CASSLSWTGGGLDTEAFF	TGTGCCAGCAGTTTATCCTGGACAGGGGGCGGTTTGGACACTGAAGCTTTCTTT
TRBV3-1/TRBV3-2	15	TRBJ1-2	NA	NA	CASSQAGIESYGYTF	TGTGCCAGCAGCCAAGCAGGTATCGAAAGCTATGGCTACACCTTC
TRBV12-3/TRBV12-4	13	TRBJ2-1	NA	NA	CASTGVSYNEQFF	TGTGCCAGTACTGGGGTGTCCTACAATGAGCAGTTCTTC
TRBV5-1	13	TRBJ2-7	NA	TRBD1	CASRGQATYEQYF	TGCGCCAGCAGGGGACAGGCTACCTACGAGCAGTACTTC
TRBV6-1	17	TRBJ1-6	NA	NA	CASSEQLRTALNSPLHF	TGTGCCAGCAGTGAACAGCTTAGGACAGCCCTTAATTCACCCCTCCACTTT
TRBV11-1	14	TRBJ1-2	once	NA	CASSLVAAGNGYTF	TGTGCCAGCAGCTTAGTTGCGGCTGGGAATGGCTACACCTTC
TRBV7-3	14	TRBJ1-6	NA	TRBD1	CASREQGANSPLHF	TGTGCCAGCAGGGAACAGGGGGCAAATTCACCCCTCCACTTT
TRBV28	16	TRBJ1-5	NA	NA	CASSGITSGSNQPQHF	TGTGCCAGCAGTGGTATAACGAGCGGTAGCAATCAGCCCCAGCATTTT
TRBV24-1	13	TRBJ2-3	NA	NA	CATSDLITDTQYF	TGTGCCACCAGTGATTTAATCACAGATACGCAGTATTTT
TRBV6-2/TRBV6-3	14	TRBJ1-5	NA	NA	CASSYLQGGQPQHF	TGTGCCAGCAGTTACCTGCAGGGAGGGCAGCCCCAGCATTTT
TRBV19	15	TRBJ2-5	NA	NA	CASSDPGGGEETQYF	TGTGCCAGTAGTGACCCGGGAGGGGGCGAAGAGACCCAGTACTTC
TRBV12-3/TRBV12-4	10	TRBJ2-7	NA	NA	CASSLGRLYF	TGTGCCAGCAGTTTGGGTCGGCTGTACTTC
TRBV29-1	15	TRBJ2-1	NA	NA	CSVVWRGQAYNEQFF	TGCAGCGTTGTGTGGCGAGGCCAGGCCTACAATGAGCAGTTCTTC
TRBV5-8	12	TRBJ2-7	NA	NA	CASRQTPYEQYF	TGTGCCAGCAGGCAGACCCCCTACGAGCAGTACTTC
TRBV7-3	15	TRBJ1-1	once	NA	CASSFAGAGNTEAFF	TGTGCCAGCAGCTTCGCCGGGGCAGGAAACACTGAAGCTTTCTTT
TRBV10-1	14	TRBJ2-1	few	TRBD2	CASSEGQAGGEQFF	TGCGCCAGCAGTGAGGGTCAAGCGGGAGGTGAGCAGTTCTTC
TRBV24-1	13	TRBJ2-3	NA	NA	CATRGGAGDTQYF	TGTGCCACCAGGGGGGGCGCGGGAGATACGCAGTATTTT
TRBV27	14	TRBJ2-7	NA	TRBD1	CASSYRGVSYEQYF	TGTGCCAGCAGTTACAGGGGGGTCTCCTACGAGCAGTACTTC
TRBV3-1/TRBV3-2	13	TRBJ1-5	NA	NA	CASSQVGARPQHF	TGTGCCAGCAGCCAAGTGGGAGCGCGGCCCCAGCATTTT
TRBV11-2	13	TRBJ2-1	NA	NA	CASSPSLNNEQFF	TGTGCCAGCAGCCCCTCGTTAAACAATGAGCAGTTCTTC
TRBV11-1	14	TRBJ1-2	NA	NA	CASSLERGRRGYTF	TGTGCCAGCAGCCTCGAACGGGGCCGGCGGGGCTACACCTTC
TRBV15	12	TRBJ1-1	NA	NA	CATSTLRTEAFF	TGTGCCACCAGCACCCTAAGGACTGAAGCTTTCTTT
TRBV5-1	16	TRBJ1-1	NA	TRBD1	CASSRDREMKNTEAFF	TGCGCCAGCAGCAGGGACAGGGAAATGAAGAACACTGAAGCTTTCTTT
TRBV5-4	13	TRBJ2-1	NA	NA	CASSFPLAAEQFF	TGTGCCAGCAGCTTCCCGCTGGCAGCCGAGCAGTTCTTC
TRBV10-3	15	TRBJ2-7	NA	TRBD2	CAISEGTSGPYEQYF	TGTGCCATCAGTGAAGGGACTAGCGGGCCGTACGAGCAGTACTTC
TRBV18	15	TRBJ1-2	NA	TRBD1	CASSPGQGTNYGYTF	TGTGCCAGCTCACCAGGACAGGGTACTAACTATGGCTACACCTTC
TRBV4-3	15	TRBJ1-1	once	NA	CASSQGGHLNTEAFF	TGCGCCAGCAGCCAAGGGGGACACCTGAACACTGAAGCTTTCTTT
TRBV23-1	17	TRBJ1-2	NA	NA	CAGNSKGAIGSNYGYTF	TGCGCCGGAAACTCTAAGGGCGCTATCGGTTCTAACTATGGCTACACCTTC
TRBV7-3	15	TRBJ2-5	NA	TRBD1	CASSLSGQGAETQYF	TGTGCCAGCAGCTTAAGCGGACAGGGGGCCGAGACCCAGTACTTC
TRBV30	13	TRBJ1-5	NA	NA	CAWSDSFNQPQHF	TGTGCCTGGAGTGACAGTTTCAATCAGCCCCAGCATTTT
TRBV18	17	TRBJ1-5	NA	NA	CASSPPNTGSSNQPQHF	TGTGCCAGCTCACCACCCAATACGGGGTCTAGCAATCAGCCCCAGCATTTT
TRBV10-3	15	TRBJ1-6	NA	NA	CAIRISSSYNSPLHF	TGTGCCATCAGAATCTCCAGCTCCTATAATTCACCCCTCCACTTT
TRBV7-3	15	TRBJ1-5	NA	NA	CASSLDSSGNQPQHF	TGTGCCAGCAGCTTGGACAGCTCTGGCAATCAGCCCCAGCATTTT